Listed below are T cell receptor beta chains from one sample, sequenced in a study of blood T cell repertoires in COVID-19. Libraries were prepared by immunoSEQ multiplex PCR; TCRdb keeps only in-frame clonotypes and omits some of them. The top ten clones hold about 1.5% of a sample with some 380,000 clones, about 89% of them seen once. The sample taken for sequencing was PBMCs or T cells enriched from blood (not recorded which). These receptors came from a man aged 30 to 45 who had recovered from COVID-19. Each CDR3 is given with its conserved first and last residue. A D gene is named only where the DNA matches it firmly. Some rows mark clone size as missing; the rest say once, few, many or name a class of expanded clone.

NA TRBJ1-5 NA TRBV4-1 TGCGCCAGCAGCCAAGTGGGCAGCATACAGCCCCAGCATTTT CASSQVGSIQPQHF
NA TRBJ2-7 TRBD2 TRBV6-5 TGTGCCAGCAGTTTTGCGCGGGGGAACACCTACGAGCAGTACTTC CASSFARGNTYEQYF
NA TRBJ2-4 NA TRBV1 TGCACCAGCAGCCATGCGGGGGAGCGGGGAGGCATTCAGTACTTC CTSSHAGERGGIQYF
NA TRBJ2-7 NA TRBV6-2/TRBV6-3 TGTGCCAGCAGTACAGGGTCCTACGAGCAGTACTTC CASSTGSYEQYF
NA TRBJ2-7 NA TRBV29-1 TGCAGCGCGAGCTCCCTTTACGAGCAGTACTTC CSASSLYEQYF
NA TRBJ1-1 TRBD1 TRBV19 TGTGCCAGTGCCAGGACAGGTATGAACACTGAAGCTTTCTTT CASARTGMNTEAFF
NA TRBJ2-4 NA TRBV9 TGTGCCAGCAGCGCCGACAGGGGAGGGGACATTCAGTACTTC CASSADRGGDIQYF
NA TRBJ1-2 NA TRBV5-4 TGTGCCAGCAGCTTATTGTTGTCCGGGTCTGGTGGCTACACCTTC CASSLLLSGSGGYTF
NA TRBJ1-5 TRBD1 TRBV10-3 TGTGCCATCAGTGGACAGGGCCGTGGCAATCAGCCCCAGCATTTT CAISGQGRGNQPQHF
NA TRBJ2-7 TRBD1 TRBV3-1/TRBV3-2 TGTGCCAGCAGCCTCGACAGGGAAGACCCCCTCGAGCAGTACTTC CASSLDREDPLEQYF
NA TRBJ1-6 TRBD1 TRBV6-4 TGTGCCAGCAGTGCCGCAACAGGGGGCATTTCACCCCTCCACTTT CASSAATGGISPLHF
few TRBJ1-3 NA TRBV5-1 TGCGCCAGCAGGGACAGTCCGAGCTCTGGAAACACCATATATTTT CASRDSPSSGNTIYF
NA TRBJ1-2 TRBD1 TRBV24-1 TGTGCCACCAGTGATTCCGGGACAGCCTATGGCTACACCTTC CATSDSGTAYGYTF
NA TRBJ1-1 TRBD1 TRBV6-5 TGTGCCAGCAACGACAGGGCGAACACTGAAGCTTTCTTT CASNDRANTEAFF
NA TRBJ1-1 NA TRBV4-3 TGCGCCAGCAGCCAAGGGGGGGGCAGGGAAGCTTTCTTT CASSQGGGREAFF
few TRBJ1-1 TRBD1 TRBV9 TGTGCCAGCAGCCCACAGACAGGGTGGGCCACTGAAGCTTTCTTT CASSPQTGWATEAFF
NA TRBJ2-5 NA TRBV7-9 TGTGCCAGCAGCCCTAGGTTGGAGGGGAGAGAGACCCAGTACTTC CASSPRLEGRETQYF
NA TRBJ1-3 NA TRBV3-1/TRBV3-2 TGTGCCAGCAGCCCCCTGGGAAACACCATATATTTT CASSPLGNTIYF
few TRBJ2-3 TRBD2 TRBV4-1 TGCGCCAGCAGCCAAGAACCGACCTATAGCGGGGGGGCGAATACGCAGTATTTT CASSQEPTYSGGANTQYF
NA TRBJ2-1 NA TRBV7-9 TGTGCCAGCAGCTTAGTAGTTTATGAGCAGTTCTTC CASSLVVYEQFF
NA TRBJ2-7 NA TRBV2 TGTGCCAGCAGTACGGACAGCTACGAGCAGTACTTC CASSTDSYEQYF
NA TRBJ1-6 NA TRBV4-2 TGTGCCAGCAGCCAAGACCTGGCGGGCAATTCACCCCTCCACTTT CASSQDLAGNSPLHF
once TRBJ2-7 TRBD1 TRBV27 TGTGCCAGCAGTTACCGGGGACAGGTCTCCTACGAGCAGTACTTC CASSYRGQVSYEQYF